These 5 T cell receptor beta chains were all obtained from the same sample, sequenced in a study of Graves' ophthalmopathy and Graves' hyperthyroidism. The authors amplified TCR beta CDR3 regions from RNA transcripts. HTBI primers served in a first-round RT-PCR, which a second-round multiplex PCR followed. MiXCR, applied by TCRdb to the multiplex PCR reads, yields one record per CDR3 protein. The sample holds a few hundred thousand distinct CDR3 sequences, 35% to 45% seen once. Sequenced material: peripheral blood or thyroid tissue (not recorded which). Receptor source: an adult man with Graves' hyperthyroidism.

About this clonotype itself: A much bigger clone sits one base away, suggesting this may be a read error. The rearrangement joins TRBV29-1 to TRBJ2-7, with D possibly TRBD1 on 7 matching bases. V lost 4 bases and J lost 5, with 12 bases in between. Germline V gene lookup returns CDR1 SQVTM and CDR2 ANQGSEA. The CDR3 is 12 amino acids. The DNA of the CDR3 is TGCAGCGTTGTGGAGGGGGCCCACGAGCAGTACTTC. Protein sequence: CSVVEGAHEQYF.

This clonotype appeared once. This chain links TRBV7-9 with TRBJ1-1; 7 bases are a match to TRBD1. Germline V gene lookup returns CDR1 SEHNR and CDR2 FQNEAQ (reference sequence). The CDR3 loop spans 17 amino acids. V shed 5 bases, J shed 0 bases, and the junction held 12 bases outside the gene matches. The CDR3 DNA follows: TGTGCCAGCAGCATCCAGGGGGGGGGTTGGGTGAACACTGAAGCTTTCTTT. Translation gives CASSIQGGGWVNTEAFF. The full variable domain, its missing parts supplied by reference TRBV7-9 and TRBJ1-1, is DTGVSQNPRHKITKRGQNVTFRCDPISEHNRLYWYRQTLGQGPEFLTYFQNEAQLEKSRLLSDRFSAERPKGSFSTLEIQRTEQGDSAMYLCASSIQGGGWVNTEAFFGQGTRLTVV.

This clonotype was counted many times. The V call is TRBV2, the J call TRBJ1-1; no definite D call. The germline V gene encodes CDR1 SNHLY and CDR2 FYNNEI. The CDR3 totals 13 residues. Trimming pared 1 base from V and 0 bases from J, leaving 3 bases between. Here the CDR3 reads CASSEEVNTEAFF. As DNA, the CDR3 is TGTGCCAGCAGTGAAGAGGTGAACACTGAAGCTTTCTTT.

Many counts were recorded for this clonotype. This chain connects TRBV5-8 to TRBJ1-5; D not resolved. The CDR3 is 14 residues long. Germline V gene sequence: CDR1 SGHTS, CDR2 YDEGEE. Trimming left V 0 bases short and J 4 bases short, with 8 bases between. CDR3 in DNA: TGTGCCAGCAGCTTGGGACCTCATAATCAGCCCCAGCATTTT. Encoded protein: CASSLGPHNQPQHF.

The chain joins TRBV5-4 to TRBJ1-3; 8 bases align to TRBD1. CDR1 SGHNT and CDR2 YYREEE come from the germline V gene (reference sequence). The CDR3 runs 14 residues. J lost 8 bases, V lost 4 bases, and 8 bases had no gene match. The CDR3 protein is CASSPATGAYTIYF. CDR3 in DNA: TGTGCCAGCAGCCCTGCGACAGGGGCATACACCATATATTTT.